These 29 T cell receptor beta chains share one sample of origin, sequenced in a study of T cell repertoires in cytomegalovirus infection. No cognate antigen is known for these TCRs. One entry per CDR3 protein, called by TCRdb with MiXCR from the reads. The repertoire has hundreds of thousands of distinct CDR3 sequences, around 31% of them found once; the top ten carry about 20%. Sequences were derived from cultured PBMCs, sampled from culture after CMV antigen stimulation. The receptor source for this set is a human donor in good health (CMV status not recorded). Some clones in this sample may be carry-over from other donors' samples.

The table lists this clonotype with a few counts. The chain uses TRBV20-1 and TRBJ2-5; TRBD1 might be the D (5 bases). Deletions cut 6 bases from V and 5 bases from J, with 22 bases between. The germline V gene has CDR1 DFQATT and CDR2 SNEGSKA (reference sequence). The CDR3 is 15 residues long. The CDR3 loop is CSASRVDSPLETQYF. CDR3 DNA: TGCAGTGCATCTCGGGTAGACAGCCCCTTGGAGACCCAGTACTTC.

The chain links TRBV6-6 to TRBJ2-2, with 8 bases identical to TRBD1. CDR1 is MNHNY, CDR2 SVGAGI, per germline (reference sequence). J lost 4 bases, V lost 5 bases, and 3 bases had no gene match. The CDR3 extends over 14 amino acids. The CDR3 region is CASSEQGATGELFF. CDR3 nucleotides: TGTGCCAGCAGTGAGCAGGGGGCCACCGGGGAGCTGTTTTTT.

This clonotype was counted many times. The rearrangement joins TRBV7-2 to TRBJ2-7; D is ambiguous. CDR3 length: 12 amino acids. The germline V gene has CDR1 SGHTA and CDR2 FQGNSA. The V end lost 5 bases, the J end lost 3 bases, and 8 bases lay between the germline ends. CDR3: CASSRMDYEQYF. CDR3 DNA: TGTGCCAGCAGCCGGATGGACTACGAGCAGTACTTC.

This clonotype has a single count. The chain carries TRBV12-3 or TRBV12-4 and TRBJ2-2, with TRBD1 matching 10 bases. The CDR3 has 14 amino acids. V lost 8 bases and J lost 4; bases outside the gene matches: 4. The CDR3 DNA follows: TGTGCCAGCGGACAGGGGGAAGGCACCGGGGAGCTGTTTTTT. This encodes CASGQGEGTGELFF.

The rearrangement uses TRBV18 and TRBJ2-5; D is uncertain. Germline V CDR1 and CDR2: KGHSH, LQKENI. Trimming took off 0 bases at V and 6 bases at J, with 5 bases between the two ends. CDR3 size: 12 residues. CDR3 nucleotides: TGTGCCAGCTCACCACCGCTCAAGACCCAGTACTTC. It encodes CASSPPLKTQYF.

In its sample, this clonotype was seen once. This chain uses TRBV20-1 with TRBJ2-5; 9 bases map to TRBD1. The length of the CDR3 is 14 residues. With V trimmed by 6 bases and J by 3 bases, 8 bases remained unmatched. From germline, CDR1 is DFQATT and CDR2 SNEGSKA (reference sequence). The CDR3 sequence: CSAHLGTGKETQYF. Here the CDR3 DNA reads TGCAGTGCCCATCTGGGGACAGGGAAAGAGACCCAGTACTTC.

In regard to this clonotype: This clone may be a read error of a much larger clone one base away. The conserved final phenylalanine or tryptophan is absent from the CDR3, which likely points to a read error. The J gene is TRBJ2-3, the V gene TRBV7-2; 10 nucleotides match TRBD2. The germline V gene has CDR1 SGHTA and CDR2 FQGNSA. Germline trimming cut 4 bases from V and 4 bases from J; bases unmatched to any gene: 11. The CDR3 runs to 17 residues. The CDR3 loop is CASSSKKREGLPDTQYL. Here the CDR3 DNA reads TGTGCCAGCAGCTCTAAAAAGCGGGAGGGCCTGCCAGATACGCAGTATCTT.

This clonotype was seen repeatedly, ten times or more. The genes are TRBV7-2 and TRBJ1-2; D is perhaps TRBD1 (5 bases). V gave up 2 bases and J gave up 1 base, with 14 bases separating them. CDR1 is SGHTA, CDR2 FQGNSA, per germline. The length of the CDR3 is 16 residues. CDR3 in amino acids: CASSLMGGPSNYGYTF. CDR3 DNA: TGTGCCAGCAGCTTAATGGGGGGACCCAGTAACTATGGCTACACCTTC. Full variable domain (rest looked up from reference TRBV7-2 and TRBJ1-2): GAGVSQSPSNKVTEKGKDVELRCDPISGHTALYWYRQSLGQGLEFLIYFQGNSAPDKSGLPSDRFSAERTGGSVSTLTIQRTQQEDSAVYLCASSLMGGPSNYGYTFGSGTRLTVV.

This clonotype was found many times. V gene TRBV7-2 combines with J gene TRBJ1-1, with 7 bases aligning to TRBD1. Germline CDR1 is SGHTA and CDR2 is FQGNSA. Trimming at V came to 5 bases and at J to 4 bases, leaving 16 bases not matched to a gene. The CDR3 runs to 17 residues. Written as DNA, the CDR3 is TGTGCCAGCAGCCCAGGGGGGAGGGGGGTACGGACCACTGAAGCTTTCTTT. Amino acids: CASSPGGRGVRTTEAFF.

The chain employs TRBV6-1 and TRBJ2-7; D possibly corresponds to TRBD2 (5 bases). Germline V gives CDR1 MNHNS, CDR2 SASEGT. CDR3 length equals 15 residues. With 6 bases removed from V and 4 bases from J, the gap between germline ends came to 19 bases. The CDR3 region has the DNA TGTGCCAGCAGCGAGGGATCGTGGCGGAGGTACGAGCAGTACTTC. Amino acids: CASSEGSWRRYEQYF.

In its sample, this clonotype was seen a few times. The chain recombines TRBV12-3 or TRBV12-4 with TRBJ2-4; 9 bases map to TRBD2. This CDR3 comprises 17 residues. The trim removed 3 bases at V and 0 bases at J, leaving 6 bases unmatched. The CDR3 protein is CASSLGVTSGAKNIQYF. The DNA for the CDR3 is TGTGCCAGCAGTTTGGGGGTGACTAGCGGAGCCAAAAACATTCAGTACTTC.

The chain links TRBV10-1 to TRBJ2-7; weak D call: TRBD2 (7 bases). The CDR3 consists of 13 residues. Germline V lookup: CDR1 WNHNN, CDR2 SYGVQD (reference sequence). V was cut by 9 bases and J by 11 bases, with 23 bases left in between. In nucleotides, the CDR3 is TGCGCCAGACACCCGGGCAGGGGAGGGCCTGAGTACTTC. It codes for CARHPGRGGPEYF.

The rearrangement links TRBV3-1 to TRBJ1-3; possibly TRBD1 for D (6 bases). Germline CDR1 reads LGHDT; CDR2 reads YNNKEL (reference sequence). This CDR3 is 16 amino acids long. The ends were cut back, 4 bases at V and 0 bases at J, with 13 bases in the middle. The DNA of the CDR3 is TGTGCCAGCAGCCCATCATACAGGGTCTCTGGAAACACCATATATTTT. It translates to CASSPSYRVSGNTIYF.

This clonotype has just a few counts. The V call is TRBV20-1, the J call TRBJ1-1; perhaps TRBD1 as D (6 bases). Germline-derived CDR1 and CDR2 are DFQATT and SNEGSKA (reference sequence). The CDR3 has 14 amino acids. Between the trimmed V and J ends, which lost 0 bases and 8 bases, there was a span of 16 bases. CDR3 sequence reads: CSARDLGEQGEAFF. In DNA form, the CDR3 reads TGCAGTGCTAGAGATCTGGGAGAACAGGGCGAAGCTTTCTTT.

V is TRBV10-1 and J is TRBJ2-4, with D unresolved. V dropped 5 bases and J dropped 6 bases, with 11 bases sitting between them. There are 13 residues in the CDR3. Germline lookup yields CDR1 WNHNN and CDR2 SYGVQD (reference sequence). CDR3 in DNA: TGCGCCAGCAGTTGTCTGGAAAGAAACATTCAGTACTTC. This gives the protein CASSCLERNIQYF.

There are a few counts of this clonotype. This chain connects TRBV7-6 to TRBJ2-5; D not certain. Deletions cut 2 bases from V and 8 bases from J, with 12 bases between. Germline V CDR1 and CDR2: SGHVS, FNYEAQ. This CDR3 is built from 13 residues. The CDR3 sequence is CASSLSLPGTQYF. Written as DNA, the CDR3 is TGTGCCAGCAGCTTATCACTCCCCGGCACCCAGTACTTC.

This clonotype was seen a few times. The chain uses TRBV19 and TRBJ2-1; TRBD1 agrees at 9 bases. V dropped 3 bases and J dropped 7; count of bases not matched to a gene: 4. The CDR3 runs 14 residues. Germline V gene lookup returns CDR1 LNHDA and CDR2 SQIVND (reference sequence). The CDR3, as DNA: TGTGCCAGTAGTATCGACAGGGGGGGAAATGAGCAGTTCTTC. Its protein product is CASSIDRGGNEQFF.

The chain uses TRBV3-1 and TRBJ2-7; unclear D gene. The CDR3 runs 15 residues. Germline CDR1 is LGHDT and CDR2 is YNNKEL (reference sequence). Trimming pared 0 bases from V and 3 bases from J, leaving 12 bases between. In DNA, the CDR3 is TGTGCCAGCAGCCAAGATCTGCGATTCCTCTACGAGCAGTACTTC. Protein sequence: CASSQDLRFLYEQYF.

As regards this clonotype: The junction does not match germline at one end; this may be a read error. The V gene is TRBV4-3, the J gene TRBJ1-4; 10 positions match TRBD1. The CDR3 sequence is 14 residues long. Germline values: CDR1 LGHNA, CDR2 YSLEER. CDR3 amino acids: CASSQDRGNEKLFF. Here the CDR3 DNA reads TGTGCCAGCAGCCAGGACAGGGGGAATGAAAAACTGTTTTTT.

This rearrangement joins TRBV20-1 to TRBJ2-7; D not resolved. The V gene's germline CDR1 is DFQATT and CDR2 SNEGSKA (reference sequence). CDR3 length: 12 residues. Trimming removed 3 bases from V and 1 base from J, with 7 bases in between. The CDR3 loop reads CSASWGSYEQYF. The CDR3 coding sequence is TGCAGTGCTAGTTGGGGATCCTACGAGCAGTACTTC.

This clonotype was observed at least ten times. The chain has TRBV7-8 and TRBJ2-3; no firm D call. The germline V gene has CDR1 SGHVS and CDR2 FQNEAQ. With 1 base removed from V and 5 bases from J, the gap between germline ends came to 4 bases. The CDR3 contains 12 residues. CDR3 DNA: TGTGCCAGCAGCTTAGGGTTAGATACGCAGTATTTT. This sequence encodes CASSLGLDTQYF.

The chain employs TRBV29-1 and TRBJ1-5; D might be TRBD1 (6 bases). CDR1 SQVTM and CDR2 ANQGSEA come from the germline V gene. The ends were cut back, 7 bases at V and 0 bases at J, with 13 bases in the middle. The CDR3 runs 14 residues. Written as DNA, the CDR3 is TGCAGCGCTGGAGAGGGGGATAGCAATCAGCCCCAGCATTTT. It codes for CSAGEGDSNQPQHF.

This clonotype has a count of ten or more. The J gene is TRBJ2-3, the V gene TRBV7-2; D may correspond to TRBD1 or TRBD2 (5 bases each). Germline V gene data show CDR1 as SGHTA and CDR2 as FQGNSA. The CDR3 is made up of 16 amino acids. V gave up 6 bases and J gave up 3 bases, with 19 bases separating them. The CDR3, as DNA: TGTGCCAGCAGATTCCCTGTGGGGGTTGGGACAGATACGCAGTATTTT. This gives the protein CASRFPVGVGTDTQYF. Variable domain in full (rest from reference TRBV7-2 and TRBJ2-3): GAGVSQSPSNKVTEKGKDVELRCDPISGHTALYWYRQSLGQGLEFLIYFQGNSAPDKSGLPSDRFSAERTGGSVSTLTIQRTQQEDSAVYLCASRFPVGVGTDTQYFGPGTRLTVL.

There are many counts of this clonotype. The chain couples TRBV7-2 to TRBJ2-7, with D hard to call. V shed 3 bases and J shed 3 bases, with 6 bases lying between them. The germline gives CDR1 SGHTA, CDR2 FQGNSA. The CDR3 is made up of 12 amino acids. CDR3 sequence (DNA): TGTGCCAGCAGCTTGGGTCGCTACGAGCAGTACTTC. Protein product: CASSLGRYEQYF.

This clonotype was seen only a few times. J is TRBJ2-7 and V is TRBV12-3 or TRBV12-4; 8 bases line up with TRBD1. Trimming at V came to 6 bases and at J to 5 bases, leaving 9 bases not matched to a gene. This CDR3 is 14 amino acids long. The CDR3 nucleotides are TGTGCCAGCAGCCTCGGCGGACAGGGTAACGAGCAGTACTTC. Protein product: CASSLGGQGNEQYF.

The chain recombines TRBV5-4 with TRBJ2-7, with a possible D match to TRBD1 (6 bases). The V and J ends lost 3 bases and 9 bases respectively, with 13 bases between them. Per the germline V gene, CDR1 is SGHNT and CDR2 is YYREEE (reference sequence). This CDR3 is built from 12 residues. The CDR3 coding sequence is TGTGCCAGCAGCTGGGGGCCTGGGGGGCAGTACTTC. It specifies CASSWGPGGQYF.

This clonotype came up many times. CDR3 residues: CASSLAGGWSYEQYF. The CDR3 region has the DNA TGTGCCAGCAGCTTGGCCGGGGGCTGGAGCTACGAGCAGTACTTC. This sequence joins TRBV7-2 and TRBJ2-7, with D perhaps being TRBD1 or TRBD2 (6 bases each). This CDR3 is built from 15 residues. Germline CDR1 reads SGHTA; CDR2 reads FQGNSA. V was cut by 3 bases and J by 3 bases, with 15 bases left in between.

The chain couples TRBV6-1 to TRBJ1-3; D gene uncertain. The CDR3 runs to 22 residues. CDR1 is MNHNS and CDR2 is SASEGT in the germline V gene. V was trimmed by 10 bases and J by 0 bases, leaving 37 bases between them. The CDR3 spells CAISTTSGAGSGEFRSGNTIYF. Written as DNA, the CDR3 is TGTGCCATATCGACGACAAGCGGTGCCGGAAGCGGCGAATTTCGCTCTGGAAACACCATATATTTT.

J is TRBJ2-1 and V is TRBV20-1; D remains unclear. CDR3 size: 13 residues. Trimming removed 5 bases from V and 5 bases from J, with 13 bases in between. In germline, CDR1 is DFQATT, CDR2 SNEGSKA (reference sequence). CDR3 DNA: TGCAGTGCTTCACTACACCCTGACAATGAGCAGTTCTTC. This encodes CSASLHPDNEQFF.